These 14 T cell receptor beta chains share one sample of origin, sequenced in a study of monozygotic twins with inflammatory bowel disease. With the 5' RACE reads reprocessed, TCRdb shows one record per CDR3 protein and no DNA. The table lists about 450,000 distinct CDR3 sequences, with 2% to 2.5% in the top ten. Sequencing used blood. The receptor set was obtained from a human donor with ulcerative colitis or Crohn's disease, or a healthy co-twin of an affected twin (not recorded which).

The chain employs TRBV7-2 and TRBJ1-1; the TCRdb D gene call, TRBD1, has no DNA to confirm it. Germline V gene lookup returns CDR1 SGHTA and CDR2 FQGNSA. The CDR3 spans 16 residues. Here the CDR3 reads CASSLRIRGRSTEAFF.

The rearrangement uses TRBV7-8 and TRBJ2-5; TCRdb's D gene call, TRBD1, goes unchecked for lack of DNA. Germline CDR1 reads SGHVS; CDR2 reads FQNEAQ. The CDR3 totals 17 residues. This CDR3 is CASSSRLGAGLQETQYF. The whole variable domain, remainder taken from reference TRBV7-8 and TRBJ2-5, is GAGVSQSPRYKVAKRGQDVALRCDPISGHVSLFWYQQALGQGPEFLTYFQNEAQLDKSGLPSDRFFAERPEGSVSTLKIQRTQQEDSAVYLCASSSRLGAGLQETQYFGPGTRLLVL.

This chain connects TRBV5-1 to TRBJ2-3; TCRdb designates TRBD2, a call that cannot be tested without DNA. The V gene's germline CDR1 is SGHRS and CDR2 YFSETQ. This CDR3 contains 13 residues. Here the CDR3 reads CASSMRETDTQYF.

The gene calls are TRBV3-1 and TRBJ2-2; there is no DNA to check the TCRdb D call of TRBD1. The CDR3 has 15 residues. CDR1 and CDR2 (germline): LGHDT, YNNKEL (reference sequence). CDR3 protein: CASSQGVSGTGELFF. Looking up the rest from reference TRBV3-1 and TRBJ2-2 gives the full variable domain: DTAVSQTPKYLVTQMGNDKSIKCEQNLGHDTMYWYKQDSKKFLKIMFSYNNKELIINETVPNRFSPKSPDKAHLNLHINSLELGDSAVYFCASSQGVSGTGELFFGEGSRLTVL.

This rearrangement joins TRBV4-3 to TRBJ1-2. This CDR3 is 15 amino acids long. The germline V gene encodes CDR1 LGHNA and CDR2 YSLEER. The CDR3 protein is CASSQDSAGRYGYTF.

This sequence joins TRBV30 and TRBJ2-7; TCRdb's assignment of TRBD1 cannot be checked, as there is no DNA. The CDR3 covers 12 residues. Germline values: CDR1 GTSNPN, CDR2 SVGIG (reference sequence). The chain's CDR3 is CAWSVAGKQQYF.

The V gene is TRBV6-5, the J gene TRBJ1-6. The CDR3 contains 15 residues. Germline-derived CDR1 and CDR2 are MNHEY and SVGAGI. The CDR3 region is CASSYLNPTNSPLHF.

The chain couples TRBV7-8 to TRBJ2-3; TCRdb designates TRBD2, a call that cannot be tested without DNA. Germline CDR1 and CDR2: SGHVS and FQNEAQ. The CDR3 is 16 amino acids. CDR3 region: CASSFGTSGDTDTQYF.

This chain joins TRBV4-2 and TRBJ2-3. There are 17 residues in the CDR3. Germline V gene data show CDR1 as LGHNA and CDR2 as YNFKEQ. This CDR3 is CASSQDADPTSTDTQYF.

The chain is built from TRBV4-1 and TRBJ1-4. The CDR3 runs to 15 residues. Germline CDR1 reads MGHRA; CDR2 reads YSYEKL. The CDR3 sequence: CASSLSLSQFEKLFF.

The J gene is TRBJ1-1, the V gene TRBV19; TCRdb gives TRBD1 as the D gene, but with no DNA this cannot be confirmed. Per germline, CDR1 LNHDA and CDR2 SQIVND (reference sequence). CDR3 length equals 14 residues. CDR3 in amino acids: CASTLTGGLAEAFF.

V is TRBV4-1 and J is TRBJ2-1; the TRBD2 assignment by TCRdb is unverifiable without DNA. From germline, CDR1 is MGHRA and CDR2 YSYEKL. CDR3 length: 16 residues. The CDR3: CASSQDWTTSNNEQFF.

The chain links TRBV5-1 to TRBJ1-2; the TCRdb call, TRBD1, lacks DNA for checking. Germline CDR1 and CDR2: SGHRS and YFSETQ. The CDR3 is 17 amino acids. CDR3 sequence: CASSPYYGGSANYGYTF.

The V gene is TRBV24-1, the J gene TRBJ2-5; TCRdb indicates TRBD1, and absent DNA this call remains unverified. The germline CDR1 and CDR2 sequences are KGHDR and SFDVKD. The length of the CDR3 is 15 residues. The CDR3 protein is CATAVGQADQETQYF.